This T cell receptor (beta chain) was recovered during a study of cytomegalovirus exposure and HLA in healthy donors. CDR1 and CDR2 from the germline V gene are SEHNR and FQNEAQ (reference sequence). The CDR3 runs 14 residues. In regard to this clone: Antigen unknown. Relative to the germline gene, one junction end is altered; a read error may explain this.

Nominally healthy donors provided the samples, though records likely missed some immune exposures. The PCR had 60 Vbeta and 13 Jbeta primers. In the source study's methods: Approximately 72 million unique TCR beta chains, roughly 11 million of them shared, were counted by a later analysis. The data were produced by immunoSEQ multiplex PCR, yet TCRdb's version contains in-frame clones alone and is incomplete. Clone size and V and J calls were adopted from that table, with D and trimming inferred from the DNA. The repertoire holds around 200,000 clones, with almost 70% as singletons. General observations from the study: Researchers counted 164 TCR beta chains as cytomegalovirus-associated. Sequencing probably produced one cluster of sequence variants that were highly shared.

The receptor's source is a man aged 40-49 years in good health and CMV-seropositive. The chain joins TRBV7-9 to TRBJ1-1; TRBD1 matches at 7 bases. Sequenced: PBMCs. The CDR3 loop reads CSSSIGGGSTEAFF. The CDR3, as DNA: TGTTCCAGCAGCATAGGGGGCGGGAGCACTGAAGCTTTCTTT. The full variable domain, in which reference TRBV7-9 and TRBJ1-1 provide the parts outside the CDR3, is DTGVSQNPRHKITKRGQNVTFRCDPISEHNRLYWYRQTLGQGPEFLTYFQNEAQLEKSRLLSDRFSAERPKGSFSTLEIQRTEQGDSAMYLCSSSIGGGSTEAFFGQGTRLTVV.